This TCR beta chain was sequenced in a study of T-cell reconstitution after alpha-beta-depleted transplantation in children. Preparation of the TCRbeta library involved a method that used unique molecular identifiers. MiXCR was run by TCRdb on the PCR reads, yielding one entry per CDR3 protein. The profile shows over 70,000 distinct CDR3 sequences, 10% to 15% of them singletons. V dropped 5 bases and J dropped 0 bases, with 14 bases sitting between them. Germline-derived CDR1 and CDR2 are PRHDT and FYEKMQ (reference sequence). The CDR3 has 17 amino acids. This clonotype was sampled from a human donor who donated a stem cell graft to a child with inherited bone marrow failure. The chain uses TRBV13 and TRBJ2-6; either TRBD1 or TRBD2 may fit D (5 bases each). Sequences were derived from PBMCs from the stem cell graft donor, sampled from the stem cell graft. The CDR3 loop reads CASSASGPTSGANVLTF. CDR3 DNA: TGTGCCAGCAGCGCCTCGGGACCCACCTCTGGGGCCAACGTCCTGACTTTC.